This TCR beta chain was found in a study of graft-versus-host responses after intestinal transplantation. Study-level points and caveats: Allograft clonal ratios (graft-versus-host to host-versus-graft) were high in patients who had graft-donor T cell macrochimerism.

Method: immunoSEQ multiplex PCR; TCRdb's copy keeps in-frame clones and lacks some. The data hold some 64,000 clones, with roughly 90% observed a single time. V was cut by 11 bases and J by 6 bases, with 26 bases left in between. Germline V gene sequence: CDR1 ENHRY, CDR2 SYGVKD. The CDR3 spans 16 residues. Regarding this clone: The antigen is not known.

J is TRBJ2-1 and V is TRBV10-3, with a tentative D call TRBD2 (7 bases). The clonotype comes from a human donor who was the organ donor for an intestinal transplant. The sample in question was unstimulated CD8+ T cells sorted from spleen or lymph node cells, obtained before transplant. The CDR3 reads CASWGIGGGPSNEQFF. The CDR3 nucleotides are TGTGCCTCATGGGGGATAGGGGGAGGGCCCTCCAATGAGCAGTTCTTC.